Presented here are 20 T cell receptor beta chains from one specimen sequenced in a study of technical replicates of blood from a handful of donors. Data came from immunoSEQ multiplex PCR; TCRdb stores just in-frame clones and leaves some out. The sample carries over 85,000 clones, 90% to 97% recorded once. Sequencing used T cells isolated from PBMCs. The origin of the receptors is a human donor in good health.

This rearrangement joins TRBV13 to TRBJ2-1, with 9 bases aligning to TRBD1. CDR1 and CDR2 from the germline V gene are PRHDT and FYEKMQ (reference sequence). With 2 bases clipped from V and 9 bases from J, the junction kept 8 bases outside the gene matches. The CDR3 totals 15 residues. CDR3 sequence: CASSLNRDREGEQFF. DNA of the CDR3: TGTGCCAGCAGCTTAAACCGGGACAGGGAAGGTGAGCAGTTCTTC.

The chain combines TRBV13 with TRBJ2-3; the match to TRBD2 covers 13 bases. This CDR3 region has 18 residues. V gave up 3 bases and J gave up 4 bases; unmatched junction bases: 10. Germline V gene lookup returns CDR1 PRHDT and CDR2 FYEKMQ (reference sequence). CDR3 residues: CASSFPGTSGKWSDTQYF. The CDR3, as DNA: TGTGCCAGCAGCTTTCCCGGGACTAGCGGGAAATGGTCAGATACGCAGTATTTT. Using reference TRBV13 and TRBJ2-3 for the parts outside the CDR3, the full variable domain is AAGVIQSPRHLIKEKRETATLKCYPIPRHDTVYWYQQGPGQDPQFLISFYEKMQSDKGSIPDRFSAQQFSDYHSELNMSSLELGDSALYFCASSFPGTSGKWSDTQYFGPGTRLTVL.

The chain carries TRBV25-1 and TRBJ1-3, with D perhaps matching TRBD1 (5 bases). V was trimmed by 10 bases and J by 2 bases, leaving 6 bases between them. Looked up from germline, CDR1 is MGHDK and CDR2 is SYGVNS. The CDR3 consists of 11 residues. Here the CDR3 reads CATGAGNTIYF. The CDR3 coding sequence is TGTGCCACGGGGGCTGGAAACACCATATATTTT.

The V and J genes are TRBV30 and TRBJ2-7; TRBD2 aligns across 10 bases. Germline CDR1 reads GTSNPN; CDR2 reads SVGIG (reference sequence). CDR3 length equals 14 residues. Unmatched junction bases numbered 7, after V lost 3 bases and J lost 5 bases. The CDR3 DNA reads TGTGCCTGGAGGGCTCTAGCGGGAGACCACGAGCAGTACTTC. This codes for CAWRALAGDHEQYF.

V and J are TRBV29-1 and TRBJ2-1; TRBD1 agrees at 8 bases. The CDR3 sequence is 12 residues long. CDR1 and CDR2 from the germline V gene are SQVTM and ANQGSEA. The J segment lost 10 bases and the V segment lost 6 bases, leaving 8 bases of the junction unmatched. The CDR3 DNA reads as TGCAGCGTAGAGCAGGGGGCAGGAGAGCAGTTCTTC. It is translated as CSVEQGAGEQFF.

This chain connects TRBV27 to TRBJ2-2; possibly TRBD2 for D (6 bases). This CDR3 has 17 residues. Germline lookup yields CDR1 MNHEY and CDR2 SMNVEV (reference sequence). Trimming took 3 bases from V and 1 from J, leaving 15 bases between them. The CDR3 region is CASSFTFGGRNTGELFF. In nucleotides, the CDR3 is TGTGCCAGCAGTTTTACATTCGGGGGTCGGAACACCGGGGAGCTGTTTTTT.

This clone was observed a few times. The chain links TRBV4-2 to TRBJ1-1; tentative D call: TRBD1 (5 bases). Germline loops: CDR1 LGHNA, CDR2 YNFKEQ. V was cut by 1 base and J by 0 bases, with 6 bases left in between. The CDR3 runs to 14 residues. The CDR3 spells CASSQGQLNTEAFF. The DNA for the CDR3 is TGTGCCAGCAGCCAAGGACAGTTGAACACTGAAGCTTTCTTT.

CDR3 residues: CASSFPGQTGYTF. As DNA, the CDR3 is TGTGCCAGCAGCTTCCCTGGACAGACTGGCTACACCTTC. The chain recombines TRBV11-2 with TRBJ1-2; a weak D match, TRBD1 (6 bases). The CDR3 has 13 amino acids. V was pared by 3 bases and J by 7 bases, with 12 bases between. Germline CDR1 and CDR2: SGHAT and FQNNGV. The full variable domain, its missing parts supplied by reference TRBV11-2 and TRBJ1-2, is EAGVAQSPRYKIIEKRQSVAFWCNPISGHATLYWYQQILGQGPKLLIQFQNNGVVDDSQLPKDRFSAERLKGVDSTLKIQPAKLEDSAVYLCASSFPGQTGYTFGSGTRLTVV.

This chain joins TRBV29-1 and TRBJ2-2; 11 bases match TRBD2. V lost 6 bases and J lost 9; bases outside the gene matches: 9. CDR3 length: 14 residues. From germline, CDR1 is SQVTM and CDR2 ANQGSEA. CDR3 DNA: TGCAGCGTCGGGACTAGCGGCATGGGCAGGGAGCTGTTTTTT. This sequence encodes CSVGTSGMGRELFF.

The chain has TRBV30 and TRBJ1-1; possible D gene TRBD1, 5 bases. Germline values: CDR1 GTSNPN, CDR2 SVGIG (reference sequence). Trimming removed 6 bases from V and 0 bases from J, with 20 bases in between. The CDR3 loop spans 16 amino acids. The CDR3 reads CACAQGDWKLNTEAFF. The CDR3 nucleotides are TGTGCCTGCGCCCAGGGCGACTGGAAGTTGAACACTGAAGCTTTCTTT.

J is TRBJ2-5 and V is TRBV15; D possibly corresponds to TRBD1 (6 bases). CDR3 size: 14 residues. The germline gives CDR1 LNHNV, CDR2 YYDKDF (reference sequence). Trimming removed 4 bases at V and 2 bases at J, with 11 bases between. The CDR3 DNA reads TGTGCCACCAGCAAAACAGGGTCTCAAGAGACCCAGTACTTC. Protein sequence: CATSKTGSQETQYF.

The J gene is TRBJ2-1, the V gene TRBV18, with TRBD2 matching 10 bases. Germline CDR1 reads KGHSH; CDR2 reads LQKENI. Losses at the gene ends were 3 bases for V and 5 bases for J; bases not matched to a gene: 7. The CDR3 sequence is 16 residues long. In DNA, the CDR3 is TGTGCCAGCTCACCTCTGTTAGCGGGAGGCCACAATGAGCAGTTCTTC. It yields the protein CASSPLLAGGHNEQFF.

J is TRBJ2-5 and V is TRBV15; 11 bases align to TRBD2. V shed 3 bases, J shed 4 bases, and the junction held 4 bases outside the gene matches. CDR1 and CDR2 from the germline V gene are LNHNV and YYDKDF (reference sequence). This CDR3 is 15 amino acids long. CDR3 sequence reads: CATSRIAGGVETQYF. DNA of the CDR3: TGTGCCACCAGCAGGATAGCGGGAGGGGTAGAGACCCAGTACTTC.

The table lists this clone with a count of one. V gene TRBV6-5 combines with J gene TRBJ2-5, with 7 bases lining up with TRBD2. CDR1 is MNHEY, CDR2 SVGAGI, per germline. The ends lost 3 bases at V and 8 bases at J; junction bases unmatched: 6. This CDR3 is built from 13 residues. The CDR3 is CASSYGGEQTQYF. The CDR3 DNA sequence: TGTGCCAGCAGTTATGGGGGGGAACAAACCCAGTACTTC.

The V and J genes are TRBV28 and TRBJ2-2, with a possible D match to TRBD2 (6 bases). Per germline, CDR1 MDHEN and CDR2 SYDVKM. V lost 7 bases, J lost 7 bases, and 19 bases lay in between. This CDR3 spans 15 amino acids. The CDR3: CASTTSAGSVGELFF. For the CDR3, the DNA is TGTGCCAGCACCACGAGTGCCGGGAGTGTCGGGGAGCTGTTTTTT. Complete variable domain (other parts from reference TRBV28 and TRBJ2-2): DVKVTQSSRYLVKRTGEKVFLECVQDMDHENMFWYRQDPGLGLRLIYFSYDVKMKEKGDIPEGYSVSREKKERFSLILESASTNQTSMYLCASTTSAGSVGELFFGEGSRLTVL.

V is TRBV6-1 and J is TRBJ2-7; tentative D call: TRBD2 (6 bases). CDR3 length: 14 residues. Germline CDR1 and CDR2: MNHNS and SASEGT. V lost 2 bases, J lost 4 bases, and 12 bases lay in between. The CDR3 coding sequence is TGTGCCAGCAGTGAATGGGACGGAGGGTACGAGCAGTACTTC. Its translation is CASSEWDGGYEQYF.

This clone has only one observation. The chain uses TRBV11-1 and TRBJ2-5; weak D call: TRBD1 (6 bases). The CDR3 runs to 14 residues. The ends were cut back, 5 bases at V and 5 bases at J, with 15 bases in the middle. The V gene's germline CDR1 is SGHAT and CDR2 FQDESV (reference sequence). The DNA for the CDR3 is TGTGCCAGCAGCGTAAACAGGGTCGGGGAGACCCAGTACTTC. Its translation is CASSVNRVGETQYF.

The rearrangement uses TRBV7-2 and TRBJ2-7; D may be TRBD1 (5 bases). Trimming cost V 7 bases and J 3 bases, with 10 bases left between them. In germline, CDR1 is SGHTA, CDR2 FQGNSA. This CDR3 contains 12 residues. CDR3 in amino acids: CASKLGVYEQYF. In DNA, the CDR3 is TGTGCCAGCAAGTTAGGGGTCTACGAGCAGTACTTC.

The chain couples TRBV7-6 to TRBJ1-5; no firm D call. The CDR3 extends over 15 amino acids. The V and J ends lost 1 base and 1 base respectively, with 8 bases between them. Looked up from germline, CDR1 is SGHVS and CDR2 is FNYEAQ. The DNA for the CDR3 is TGTGCCAGCAGCTTAGGAGGGCGCAGCAATCAGCCCCAGCATTTT. It encodes CASSLGGRSNQPQHF.

The gene calls are TRBV6-5 and TRBJ2-2; the match to TRBD1 covers 7 bases. The CDR3 is 15 residues long. Germline-derived CDR1 and CDR2 are MNHEY and SVGAGI. The V segment lost 7 bases and the J segment 5 bases; nucleotides outside the gene matches: 10. CDR3 protein: CASTDAGGVTGELFF. The CDR3 coding sequence is TGTGCCAGCACAGACGCAGGGGGAGTAACCGGGGAGCTGTTTTTT.